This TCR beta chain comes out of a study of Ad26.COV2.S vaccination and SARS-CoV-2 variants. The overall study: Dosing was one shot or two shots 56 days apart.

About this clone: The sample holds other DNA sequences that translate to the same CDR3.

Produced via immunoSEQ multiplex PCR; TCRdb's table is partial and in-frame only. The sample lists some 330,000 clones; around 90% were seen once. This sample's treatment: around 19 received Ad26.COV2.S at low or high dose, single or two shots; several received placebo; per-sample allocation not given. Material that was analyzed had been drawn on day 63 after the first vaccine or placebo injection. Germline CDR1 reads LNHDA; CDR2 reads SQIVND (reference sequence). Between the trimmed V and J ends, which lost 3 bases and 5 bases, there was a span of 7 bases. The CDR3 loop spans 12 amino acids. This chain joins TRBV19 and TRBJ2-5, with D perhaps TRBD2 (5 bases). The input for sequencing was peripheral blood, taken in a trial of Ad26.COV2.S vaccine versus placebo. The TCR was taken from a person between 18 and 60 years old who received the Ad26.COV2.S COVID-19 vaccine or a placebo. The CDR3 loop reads CASSIRGETQYF. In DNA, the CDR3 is TGTGCCAGTAGTATTCGCGGGGAGACCCAGTACTTC.